This is a list of T cell receptor beta chains from one sample in a study of PD-L1 blockade in urothelial cancer. Sequencing was performed with immunoSEQ multiplex PCR; in TCRdb, only in-frame clones are kept and a portion is missing. The sample holds around 34,000 clones, about 82% seen once. The sequences come from PBMCs, collected around atezolizumab (anti-PD-L1) treatment. The source of these receptors is an elderly man with urothelial cancer. Each CDR3 is given with its conserved first and last residue. Each record gives: V gene, J gene, D gene, CDR3 length, CDR3 DNA, CDR3 protein. The D gene is left open where the match is weak.

V gene: TRBV28
J gene: TRBJ2-7
D gene: TRBD1
CDR3 length: 16
CDR3 DNA: TGTACCAGCAGTCCCATGAGGGACAGGGGGCGCTTGGAGCAGTACTTC
CDR3 protein: CTSSPMRDRGRLEQYF

V gene: TRBV7-2
J gene: TRBJ2-1
D gene: TRBD2
CDR3 length: 14
CDR3 DNA: TGTGCCAGCAGCTTACTAGCGGGCTGGAATGAGCAGTTCTTC
CDR3 protein: CASSLLAGWNEQFF

V gene: TRBV14
J gene: TRBJ1-3
D gene: NA
CDR3 length: 14
CDR3 DNA: TGTGCCAGCGGAACAGGGTTCTCTGGAAACACCATATATTTT
CDR3 protein: CASGTGFSGNTIYF

V gene: TRBV5-1
J gene: TRBJ2-3
D gene: TRBD1
CDR3 length: 14
CDR3 DNA: TGCGCCAGCGCGACAGGGGGAGGTTCAGATACGCAGTATTTT
CDR3 protein: CASATGGGSDTQYF

V gene: TRBV27
J gene: TRBJ2-5
D gene: NA
CDR3 length: 16
CDR3 DNA: TGTGCCAGCAGTTTAAACGGGGGGCTGAGCGGAGAGACCCAGTACTTC
CDR3 protein: CASSLNGGLSGETQYF

V gene: TRBV5-8
J gene: TRBJ2-1
D gene: TRBD2
CDR3 length: 17
CDR3 DNA: TGTGCCAGCAGCTTGGCCTTTCCTGGACTAGCAACCAATGAGCAGTTCTTC
CDR3 protein: CASSLAFPGLATNEQFF

V gene: TRBV28
J gene: TRBJ2-7
D gene: TRBD2
CDR3 length: 15
CDR3 DNA: TGTGCCAGCAGTTCCCGACTAGCGGGGTCCTACGAGCAGTACTTC
CDR3 protein: CASSSRLAGSYEQYF

V gene: TRBV7-2
J gene: TRBJ2-2
D gene: TRBD1
CDR3 length: 14
CDR3 DNA: TGTGCCAGCAGCCGACAGGGGAACACCGGGGAGCTGTTTTTT
CDR3 protein: CASSRQGNTGELFF

V gene: TRBV20-1
J gene: TRBJ2-1
D gene: NA
CDR3 length: 10
CDR3 DNA: TGCAGCCTCTCCGGGACTGGGGGGTTCTTC
CDR3 protein: CSLSGTGGFF

V gene: TRBV6-6
J gene: TRBJ2-1
D gene: NA
CDR3 length: 15
CDR3 DNA: TGTGCCAGCAGTTACGCCCTCACAGGGATGGGTGAGCAGTTCTTC
CDR3 protein: CASSYALTGMGEQFF